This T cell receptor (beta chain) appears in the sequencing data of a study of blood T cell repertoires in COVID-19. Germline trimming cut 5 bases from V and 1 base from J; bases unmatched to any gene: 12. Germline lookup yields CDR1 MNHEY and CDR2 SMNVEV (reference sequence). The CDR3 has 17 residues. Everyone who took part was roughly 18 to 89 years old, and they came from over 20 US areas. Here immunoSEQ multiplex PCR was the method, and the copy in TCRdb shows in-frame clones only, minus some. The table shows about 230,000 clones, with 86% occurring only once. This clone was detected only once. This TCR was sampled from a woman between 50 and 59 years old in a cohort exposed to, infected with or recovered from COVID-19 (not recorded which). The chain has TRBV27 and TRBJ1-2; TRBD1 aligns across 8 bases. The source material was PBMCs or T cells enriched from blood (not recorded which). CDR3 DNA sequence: TGTGCCAGCAGTCCAGGGACAGGAGCTATAGTTAACTATGGCTACACCTTC. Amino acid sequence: CASSPGTGAIVNYGYTF.